The 2 T cell receptor beta chains presented below share a single source sample, sequenced in a study of identical twins. TCRdb passed the 5' RACE reads through MiXCR, listing each CDR3 protein once. The sample lists 1.5 million to 2 million distinct CDR3 sequences, less than 35% occurring once. Sequences were obtained from cord blood. The receptors here all came from a newborn girl in good health.

This clonotype was detected only a few times. V usage is TRBV10-1 and J usage is TRBJ2-3, with TRBD1 matching 10 bases. The V and J ends lost 5 bases and 2 bases, in that order; junction bases with no gene match: 4. CDR1 and CDR2 (germline): WNHNN, SYGVQD (reference sequence). The CDR3 is 15 residues long. The CDR3 loop reads CASSRGQGVTDTQYF. CDR3 sequence (DNA): TGCGCCAGCAGTCGCGGACAGGGGGTCACAGATACGCAGTATTTT.

In this sample, this clonotype turned up a few times. The CDR3 spells CASSLVPGGLDEQFF. The CDR3 DNA follows: TGCGCCAGCAGCTTGGTTCCGGGGGGGTTGGATGAGCAGTTCTTC. The chain combines TRBV5-1 with TRBJ2-1; 8 positions agree with TRBD2. The V gene end was trimmed by 0 bases and the J gene end by 8 bases; junction bases not matched to a gene: 7. CDR3 size: 15 residues. Germline V lookup: CDR1 SGHRS, CDR2 YFSETQ.